Shown below are 18 T cell receptor beta chains from a single sample sequenced in a study of shared T cell receptors in the human thymus. Sequencing was performed with immunoSEQ multiplex PCR; in TCRdb, only in-frame clones are kept and a portion is missing. The sample holds hundreds of thousands of clones; about 84% are singletons and the top ten take about 0.013%. These same records also appear under a second study, on human thymus T cells.

Sequencing was carried out using thymocytes. All receptors derive from a boy less than two years old with a congenital heart defect.

The rearrangement links TRBV15 to TRBJ2-1; weak D call: TRBD2 (6 bases). This CDR3 is built from 19 residues. The ends were cut back, 1 base at V and 2 bases at J, with 21 bases in the middle. CDR1 is LNHNV and CDR2 is YYDKDF in the germline V gene (reference sequence). The CDR3 region is CATSRGRPLGGPTYNEQFF. The CDR3 DNA reads TGTGCCACCAGCAGAGGGAGGCCCCTGGGAGGCCCAACCTACAATGAGCAGTTCTTC.

The rearrangement joins TRBV2 to TRBJ2-7, with D maybe TRBD1 (6 bases). This CDR3 has 15 amino acids. Germline CDR1 SNHLY, CDR2 FYNNEI. The germline V and J ends were trimmed by 6 bases and 0 bases, with 15 bases remaining between them. The CDR3 DNA is TGTGCCAGCAGGTTCTCAGGGGCCCCCTCCTACGAGCAGTACTTC. Protein: CASRFSGAPSYEQYF.

The rearrangement uses TRBV4-3 and TRBJ2-7; 11 positions match TRBD2. This CDR3 contains 15 residues. Germline CDR1 reads LGHNA; CDR2 reads YSLEER. V dropped 0 bases and J dropped 7; count of bases not matched to a gene: 5. As DNA, the CDR3 is TGCGCCAGCAGCCAAGAGGTAGCGGGAGGGAATGAGCAGTACTTC. Protein: CASSQEVAGGNEQYF.

The rearrangement joins TRBV29-1 to TRBJ2-3; possible D gene TRBD2, 5 bases. The CDR3 has 17 amino acids. The germline V gene has CDR1 SQVTM and CDR2 ANQGSEA. Trimming removed 1 base at V and 0 bases at J, with 17 bases between. CDR3 in DNA: TGCAGCGTTGAAGTCGGTGGGAGAGCGCCGAGCACAGATACGCAGTATTTT. Translating it yields CSVEVGGRAPSTDTQYF.

This clone was recorded once. One end of the junction does not line up with germline, which may come from a read error. CDR3 region: CASSHPSGRRGGELFF. Here the CDR3 DNA reads TGTGCTAGCAGCCACCCCAGCGGGAGGCGGGGCGGGGAGCTGTTTTTT. The chain joins TRBV7-7 to TRBJ2-2, with 9 bases lining up with TRBD2. This CDR3 has 16 residues. CDR1 is SSHAT, CDR2 FNYEAQ, per germline (reference sequence).

The rearrangement uses TRBV21-1 and TRBJ1-3. TRBV21-1 is flagged as a pseudogene. The CDR3 is 15 amino acids. The CDR3 protein is CASRREGSSGNTIYF. The DNA of the CDR3 is TGTGCCAGCAGACGGGAAGGCAGCTCTGGAAACACCATATATTTT.

The chain joins TRBV21-1 to TRBJ2-6; the table's D call, TRBD1, has no DNA check behind it. TRBV21-1 is recorded as a pseudogene. The CDR3 length is 17 residues. The CDR3 loop reads CASSDGRGRAGANVLTF. The CDR3 bases are TGTGCCAGCAGCGATGGAAGGGGGCGAGCCGGGGCCAACGTCCTGACTTTC.

CDR3 region: CASSQELALIEQYF. The CDR3, as DNA: TGTGCCAGCAGCCAAGAACTAGCCCTCATCGAGCAGTACTTC. The chain carries TRBV14 and TRBJ2-7; tentatively, D is TRBD2 (6 bases). V lost 0 bases and J lost 6, with 12 bases in between. Germline CDR1 is SGHDN and CDR2 is FVKESK. CDR3 length equals 14 residues.

With regard to this clone: One end of the junction fails to match germline, which may point to a read error. This chain joins TRBV27 and TRBJ2-1; 12 nucleotides line up with TRBD2. CDR3 length equals 15 residues. Germline lookup yields CDR1 MNHEY and CDR2 SMNVEV (reference sequence). This chain's CDR3 is CASTSSGLAGGRKVF. CDR3 bases: TGTGCCAGCACTTCCTCGGGACTAGCGGGCGGTCGGAAGGTCTTC.

The CDR3 DNA reads TGTGCCAGCACAGGAACGGACTATGGCTACACCTTC. As protein: CASTGTDYGYTF. V is TRBV9 and J is TRBJ1-2; D gene unclear. The CDR3 spans 12 residues. Trimming pared 6 bases from V and 3 bases from J, leaving 9 bases between. CDR1 SGDLS and CDR2 YYNGEE come from the germline V gene. The full variable domain, completed using reference TRBV9 and TRBJ1-2, is DSGVTQTPKHLITATGQRVTLRCSPRSGDLSVYWYQQSLDQGLQFLIQYYNGEERAKGNILERFSAQQFPDLHSELNLSSLELGDSALYFCASTGTDYGYTFGSGTRLTVV.

CDR3: CASSYLQGYGYTF. CDR3 coding DNA: TGTGCCAGCAGTTACTTACAGGGGTATGGCTACACCTTC. The chain is built from TRBV6-5 and TRBJ1-2; 7 bases match TRBD1. The CDR3 is 13 amino acids. CDR1 MNHEY and CDR2 SVGAGI come from the germline V gene. V lost 1 base to trimming and J lost 5 bases; unmatched junction nucleotides: 1.

The CDR3 nucleotides are TGTGCCTGGAGTGACCTAGCGGGCTACAATGAGCAGTTCTTC. Translation gives CAWSDLAGYNEQFF. The chain carries TRBV30 and TRBJ2-1; 8 bases line up with TRBD2. Germline trimming cut 1 base from V and 3 bases from J; bases unmatched to any gene: 2. This CDR3 is built from 14 residues. CDR1 is GTSNPN, CDR2 SVGIG, per germline (reference sequence).

The rearrangement uses TRBV30 and TRBJ1-2; tentatively, D is TRBD1 (5 bases). Germline V gene data show CDR1 as GTSNPN and CDR2 as SVGIG (reference sequence). V was trimmed by 2 bases and J by 6 bases, leaving 19 bases between them. This CDR3 is 15 amino acids long. DNA of the CDR3: TGTGCCTGGAGTCCCCCGGTGGGCGGGGCTCATGGCTACACCTTC. This encodes CAWSPPVGGAHGYTF. Variable domain in full (rest from reference TRBV30 and TRBJ1-2): SQTIHQWPATLVQPVGSPLSLECTVEGTSNPNLYWYRQAAGRGLQLLFYSVGIGQISSEVPQNLSASRPQDRQFILSSKKLLLSDSGFYLCAWSPPVGGAHGYTFGSGTRLTVV.

This chain connects TRBV7-3 to TRBJ2-7; D is unresolved. V lost 5 bases, J lost 3 bases, and 20 bases lay in between. Germline V gene sequence: CDR1 SGHTA, CDR2 FQGTGA. The CDR3 spans 16 residues. The CDR3 is CASSPHAASTHYEQYF. The CDR3 DNA reads as TGTGCCAGCAGCCCGCACGCGGCTTCGACTCACTACGAGCAGTACTTC.

This chain links TRBV4-2 with TRBJ2-4; 9 bases line up with TRBD2. Per the germline V gene, CDR1 is LGHNA and CDR2 is YNFKEQ. The CDR3 contains 18 residues. V shed 0 bases and J 1 base; nucleotides not matched to a gene: 7. CDR3 in amino acids: CASSQDLGGRAAKNIQYF. The CDR3 region has the DNA TGTGCCAGCAGCCAAGATCTTGGCGGGAGGGCCGCCAAAAACATTCAGTACTTC.

The CDR3 loop is CASSLVLAGVRGGPDTQYF. The CDR3 DNA follows: TGTGCCAGCAGCTTGGTTTTAGCGGGAGTACGCGGGGGTCCAGATACGCAGTATTTT. The genes are TRBV5-4 and TRBJ2-3; 9 bases fit TRBD2. Germline CDR1 and CDR2: SGHNT and YYREEE (reference sequence). V shed 0 bases, J shed 4 bases, and the junction held 15 bases outside the gene matches. The CDR3 is 19 amino acids. Based on the CDR3 plus reference TRBV5-4 and TRBJ2-3, the full variable domain is ETGVTQSPTHLIKTRGQQVTLRCSSQSGHNTVSWYQQALGQGPQFIFQYYREEENGRGNFPPRFSGLQFPNYSSELNVNALELDDSALYLCASSLVLAGVRGGPDTQYFGPGTRLTVL.

The chain uses TRBV7-6 and TRBJ2-7, with D perhaps matching TRBD2 (6 bases). This CDR3 spans 15 amino acids. The V end lost 4 bases, the J end lost 0 bases, and 13 bases lay between the germline ends. Germline V gives CDR1 SGHVS, CDR2 FNYEAQ. CDR3 amino acids: CASSWGSDYSYEQYF. CDR3 nucleotides: TGTGCCAGCAGCTGGGGGTCGGACTACTCCTACGAGCAGTACTTC.

The chain is built from TRBV4-2 and TRBJ2-7, with 8 bases lining up with TRBD2. The CDR3 totals 15 residues. Germline loops: CDR1 LGHNA, CDR2 YNFKEQ. With 4 bases clipped from V and 9 bases from J, the junction kept 14 bases outside the gene matches. This CDR3 reads CASSLKPIGRARQYF. The CDR3 DNA is TGTGCCAGCAGCCTAAAGCCCATCGGGAGGGCCCGGCAGTACTTC.